This T cell receptor (beta chain) was retrieved from a study of PD-1 blockade in mismatch repair-deficient tumors. Libraries were prepared by immunoSEQ multiplex PCR; TCRdb keeps only in-frame clonotypes and omits some of them. Seen here are tens of thousands of clones, just under 85% observed once, and the top ten hold under 20%. All patients were mismatch repair deficient, assessed by either PCR or immunohistochemistry. The TCR-sequenced patients were a few responders to pembrolizumab. This CDR3 spans 16 amino acids. J gave up 4 bases and V 5 bases, and 7 bases lay outside the gene matches. Germline lookup yields CDR1 SEHNR and CDR2 FQNEAQ (reference sequence).

J is TRBJ2-3 and V is TRBV7-9, with 12 bases fitting TRBD2. The sample in question was peripheral blood, obtained 2 weeks after starting pembrolizumab. This TCR came from an adult with mismatch repair-deficient cancer. This CDR3 is CASSDRLAGVADTQYF. The DNA of the CDR3 is TGTGCCAGCAGCGATCGACTAGCGGGAGTGGCAGATACGCAGTATTTT.